This T cell receptor (beta chain) emerged from a study of beta chain features in type 1 diabetes. Findings and limits, study-wide: Compared with healthy donors, patients appeared to share more similar naive, central memory and regulatory TCRB repertoires.

Investigators reverse transcribed all isolated RNA, so they sequenced expressed TCRB transcripts. Some 3.6 million reads were obtained on average from naive, central memory and regulatory T cell samples. Here immunoSEQ multiplex PCR was the method, and the copy in TCRdb shows in-frame clones only, minus some. The table has more than 300,000 clones, around 12% seen once. In regard to this clone: The antigen is undetermined.

In germline, CDR1 is SGHTA, CDR2 FQGNSA. Trimming at V came to 1 base and at J to 5 bases, leaving 9 bases not matched to a gene. CDR3 size: 16 residues. Populations obtained by sorting all exceeded 95% purity. Sequences were obtained from naive CD4+ T cells from blood. This clonotype was obtained from a man aged 18 to 35 in good health. The chain couples TRBV7-2 to TRBJ2-5; 8 bases line up with TRBD2. The CDR3, as DNA: TGTGCCAGCAGCTTAGTCGCGGGAGGAGGAGGGGAGACCCAGTACTTC. Encoded protein: CASSLVAGGGGETQYF.